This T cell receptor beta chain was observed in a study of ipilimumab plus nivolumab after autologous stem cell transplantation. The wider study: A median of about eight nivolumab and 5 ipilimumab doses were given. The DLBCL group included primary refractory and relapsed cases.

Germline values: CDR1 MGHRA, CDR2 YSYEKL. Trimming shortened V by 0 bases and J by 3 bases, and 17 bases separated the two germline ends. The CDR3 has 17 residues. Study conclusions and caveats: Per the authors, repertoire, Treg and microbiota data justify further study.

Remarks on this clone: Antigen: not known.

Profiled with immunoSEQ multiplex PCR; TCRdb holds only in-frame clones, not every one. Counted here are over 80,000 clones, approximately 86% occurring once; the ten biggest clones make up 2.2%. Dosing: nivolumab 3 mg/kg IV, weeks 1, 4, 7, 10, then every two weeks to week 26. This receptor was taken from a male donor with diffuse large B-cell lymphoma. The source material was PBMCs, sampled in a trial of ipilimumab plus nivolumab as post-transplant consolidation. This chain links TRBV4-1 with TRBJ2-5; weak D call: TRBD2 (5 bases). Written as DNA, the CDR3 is TGCGCCAGCAGCCAAGATCATATGGGAGTGGTCAAAGAGACCCAGTACTTC. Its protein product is CASSQDHMGVVKETQYF.